This paragraph reports one T cell receptor (beta chain). V shed 1 base and J shed 8 bases, with 12 bases lying between them. The CDR3 contains 14 residues. Germline V gene sequence: CDR1 SGHVS, CDR2 FNYEAQ. Clinical history reported by participants formed the basis on which cohorts were assigned. The entry originates in a study of blood T cell repertoires in COVID-19. On the study more broadly: Researchers got acute and convalescent COVID-19 samples from the United States, Italy and Spain. Sample material is recorded as cDNA or gDNA derived from T cells, B-cell-depleted T cells, or PBMCs.

Clones were read by immunoSEQ multiplex PCR, and TCRdb kept only the in-frame ones, dropping some. Of 330,000 or so clones detected, around nine tenths appear once; the ten largest clones hold approximately 0.97%. The chain is built from TRBV7-6 and TRBJ2-1; D is possibly TRBD1 (5 bases). Sequenced input: PBMCs or T cells enriched from blood (not recorded which). This TCR came from a woman in her thirties who had been exposed to COVID-19. This chain's CDR3 is CASSLDPRRDEQFF. CDR3 in DNA: TGTGCCAGCAGCTTAGATCCTCGCAGGGATGAGCAGTTCTTC.